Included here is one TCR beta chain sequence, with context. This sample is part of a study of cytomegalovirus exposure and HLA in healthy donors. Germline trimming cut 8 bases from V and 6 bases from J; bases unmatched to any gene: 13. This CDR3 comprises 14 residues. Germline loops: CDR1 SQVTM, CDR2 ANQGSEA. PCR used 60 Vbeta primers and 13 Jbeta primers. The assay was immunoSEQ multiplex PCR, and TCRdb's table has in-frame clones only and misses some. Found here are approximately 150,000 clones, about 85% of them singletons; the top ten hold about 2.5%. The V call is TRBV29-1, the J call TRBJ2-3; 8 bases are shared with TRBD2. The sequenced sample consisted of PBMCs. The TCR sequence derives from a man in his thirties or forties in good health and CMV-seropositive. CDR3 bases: TGCAGCTTAGCGGGACTAGGGGCTGCTGATACGCAGTATTTT. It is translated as CSLAGLGAADTQYF.